These 21 T cell receptor beta chains were sequenced from one sample in a study of tumor-infiltrating lymphocytes in primary liver carcinoma. Starting material of around 490 ng total RNA yielded TCR beta cDNA via a constant-region primer. Libraries covering TCR beta were generated through three nested multiplex PCR rounds (using a slightly modified ARM-PCR). Researchers ran the first two PCR rounds for around 10 cycles each with TRBV1-TRBV30 forward primers and a C-beta reverse primer. Using its own MiXCR run on the multiplex PCR reads, TCRdb lists one record per CDR3 protein. The sample shows 300,000 to 400,000 distinct CDR3 sequences, almost 65% of them seen only once. Both blood RNA, taken from unsorted whole blood, and germline DNA were extracted. Sequences were obtained from peripheral blood. All receptors derive from a man aged 35 to 55 with primary liver carcinoma and hepatitis B virus infection.

The chain is built from TRBV5-5 and TRBJ1-4; no reliable D call. Trimming took 1 base from V and 2 from J, leaving 15 bases between them. The CDR3 has 17 residues. Germline V lookup: CDR1 SGHKS, CDR2 YYEKEE (reference sequence). CDR3 residues: CASSLFTGVGTNEKLFF. DNA for the CDR3: TGTGCCAGCAGCTTGTTCACCGGGGTAGGGACTAATGAAAAACTGTTTTTT.

This clonotype was seen once. V usage is TRBV11-2 and J usage is TRBJ2-7; D uncertain. This CDR3 is built from 14 residues. V lost 7 bases, J lost 0 bases, and 13 bases lay in between. The V gene's germline CDR1 is SGHAT and CDR2 FQNNGV. CDR3 coding DNA: TGTGCCAGCAACCGTGGGCAGAACTCCTACGAGCAGTACTTC. Translated, it gives CASNRGQNSYEQYF.

Regarding this clonotype: The CDR3 ends on some other residue instead of the conserved phenylalanine or tryptophan, so this is likely a read error. The V gene is TRBV6-5, the J gene TRBJ2-7; D unresolved. CDR1 and CDR2 from the germline V gene are MNHEY and SVGAGI. The CDR3 is made up of 13 amino acids. CDR3 loop: CANSSGSLYEQYS. CDR3 DNA: TGTGCCAACAGTTCAGGCTCCCTCTACGAGCAGTACTCC.

The chain joins TRBV20-1 to TRBJ2-1, with D perhaps matching TRBD1 (6 bases). The CDR3 has 15 residues. The germline V and J ends were trimmed by 6 bases and 14 bases, with 29 bases remaining between them. The germline V gene encodes CDR1 DFQATT and CDR2 SNEGSKA (reference sequence). CDR3 in DNA: TGCAGTGCGATACCAAAAAACCACAGGGCCGACGAGAAGTTCTTC. As protein: CSAIPKNHRADEKFF.

The chain has TRBV2 and TRBJ1-6; D remains unclear. The V and J ends lost 4 bases and 4 bases respectively, with 8 bases between them. This CDR3 comprises 14 residues. Germline-derived CDR1 and CDR2 are SNHLY and FYNNEI. CDR3 residues: CASSAGGYNSPLHF. CDR3 DNA sequence: TGTGCCAGCAGTGCCGGCGGTTATAATTCACCCCTCCACTTT.

There are many counts of this clonotype. The rearrangement uses TRBV6-1 and TRBJ2-5, with D perhaps matching TRBD1 or TRBD2 (5 bases each). V shed 6 bases and J shed 4 bases, with 15 bases lying between them. There are 14 residues in the CDR3. Germline CDR1 is MNHNS and CDR2 is SASEGT. The CDR3 region is CASSGGGGGETQYF. The CDR3 region has the DNA TGTGCCAGCAGCGGAGGAGGTGGGGGAGAGACCCAGTACTTC.

In its sample, this clonotype was seen a few times. The rearrangement links TRBV28 to TRBJ2-1; 13 bases fit TRBD2. Germline loops: CDR1 MDHEN, CDR2 SYDVKM. The CDR3 contains 18 residues. Unmatched junction bases numbered 12, after V lost 6 bases and J lost 4 bases. CDR3 sequence (DNA): TGTGCCAGCAGCCCCAGGGCACTAGCGGGAGGGCCTTACAATGAGCAGTTCTTC. Its translation: CASSPRALAGGPYNEQFF.

This clonotype was counted ten times or more. The J gene is TRBJ1-3, the V gene TRBV12-3 or TRBV12-4, with D tentatively TRBD1 (6 bases). Trimming cost V 7 bases and J 0 bases, with 13 bases left between them. This CDR3 comprises 15 residues. CDR3 loop: CASTGQLSSGNTIYF. The CDR3 DNA reads TGTGCCAGCACCGGACAGTTATCCTCTGGAAACACCATATATTTT.

Concerning this clonotype: A junction end diverges from the germline sequence, so it may reflect a read error. The V and J genes are TRBV11-1 and TRBJ2-5; 7 bases match TRBD2. The CDR3 is made up of 14 amino acids. Germline lookup yields CDR1 SGHAT and CDR2 FQDESV (reference sequence). CDR3 nucleotide sequence: TGTGCCAGCAGCCGGGAGGACAAGGTAGAGACCCGGTACTTC. The encoded protein is CASSREDKVETRYF.

Only a few counts were recorded for this clonotype. The genes are TRBV28 and TRBJ1-2; D is uncertain. From germline, CDR1 is MDHEN and CDR2 SYDVKM. The CDR3 extends over 14 amino acids. V was pared by 2 bases and J by 8 bases, with 15 bases between. CDR3 residues: CASSLVESMGGYTF. In DNA, the CDR3 is TGTGCCAGCAGTTTAGTCGAATCGATGGGGGGCTACACCTTC.

The V gene is TRBV2, the J gene TRBJ1-5; no clear D gene. The V gene's germline CDR1 is SNHLY and CDR2 FYNNEI. Trimming took 6 bases from V and 4 from J, leaving 7 bases between them. CDR3 length: 12 residues. The CDR3 DNA is TGTGCCAGCAGGTATAGTAATCAGCCCCAGCATTTT. Protein sequence: CASRYSNQPQHF.

In this sample, this clonotype turned up a few times. The chain has TRBV5-5 and TRBJ1-6; D unclear. Germline CDR1 and CDR2: SGHKS and YYEKEE (reference sequence). The V end was cut by 0 bases, the J end by 7 bases, with 5 bases between. CDR3 length: 13 amino acids. The CDR3 sequence is CASSLEVNSPLHF. CDR3 sequence (DNA): TGTGCCAGCAGCTTGGAGGTCAATTCACCCCTCCACTTT.

This clonotype showed up just once. A much more abundant neighbour one base away suggests this may be a read error. The CDR3 DNA reads as TGTGCCAGCAGTCGACATAACACGAACACCTGGGAGCTGTTTTTT. Residues: CASSRHNTNTWELFF. The chain employs TRBV6-2 or TRBV6-3 and TRBJ2-2; D gene ambiguous. The CDR3 runs to 15 residues. The V gene's germline CDR1 is MNHEY and CDR2 SVGEGT.

Points on this clonotype: At one of its ends the junction is not consistent with the germline gene, which may arise from a read error. This chain links TRBV5-1 with TRBJ1-6; 8 positions agree with TRBD1. Germline CDR1 SGHRS, CDR2 YFSETQ. The CDR3 totals 13 residues. The CDR3 coding sequence is TGCGCATCAGGGACAGGCGGTAATTCACCCCTACACTTT. This sequence encodes CASGTGGNSPLHF.

This clonotype showed up many times. This sequence joins TRBV29-1 and TRBJ1-2; TRBD1 is a possible D gene (5 bases). The CDR3 is 12 residues long. With 7 bases removed from V and 8 bases from J, the gap between germline ends came to 17 bases. Looked up from germline, CDR1 is SQVTM and CDR2 is ANQGSEA. The DNA of the CDR3 is TGCAGCGCCCTGACAGTCCTGGAGGGCTACACCTTC. This encodes CSALTVLEGYTF.

With respect to this clonotype: This may stem from a read error, because a much larger clone lies one nucleotide away. The chain combines TRBV6-2 or TRBV6-3 with TRBJ2-7, with TRBD2 matching over 8 bases. The CDR3 contains 14 residues. The V gene's germline CDR1 is MNHEY and CDR2 SVGEGT. CDR3 DNA sequence: TGTGTCAGCAGTCGACTAGCGTTCTCCTACGAGCAGTACTTC. This gives the protein CVSSRLAFSYEQYF.

The V gene is TRBV11-1, the J gene TRBJ2-1, with D perhaps matching TRBD1 (6 bases). V was trimmed by 6 bases and J by 6 bases, leaving 18 bases between them. Germline V gene lookup returns CDR1 SGHAT and CDR2 FQDESV (reference sequence). The CDR3 has 15 amino acids. CDR3 sequence reads: CASRKGTIISNEQFF. The CDR3 bases are TGTGCCAGCAGGAAGGGGACAATCATCTCCAATGAGCAGTTCTTC.

At least ten counts were recorded for this clonotype. The chain carries TRBV10-3 and TRBJ2-1; maybe TRBD2 (5 bases). Deletions cut 8 bases from V and 8 bases from J, with 10 bases between. This CDR3 is built from 11 residues. Germline V lookup: CDR1 ENHRY, CDR2 SYGVKD. The CDR3, as DNA: TGTGCCATCCGGGGATCGGATGAGCAGTTCTTC. Amino acid sequence: CAIRGSDEQFF.

Turning to this clonotype: This may come from a read error, since a much larger clone is one base off. The rearrangement joins TRBV6-1 to TRBJ2-1; 11 nucleotides align to TRBD2. Trimming removed 10 bases from V and 2 bases from J; junction bases left unmatched: 10. This CDR3 comprises 16 residues. Germline CDR1 and CDR2: MNHNS and SASEGT. CDR3 sequence reads: CATRMGTSGTYNEQFF. In DNA, the CDR3 is TGTGCCACCAGGATGGGGACTAGCGGTACCTACAATGAGCAGTTCTTC.

With respect to this clonotype: With a much larger clone just one base away, this may be a read error. The rearrangement links TRBV6-2 or TRBV6-3 to TRBJ2-7, with TRBD2 identical over 8 bases. The CDR3 totals 14 residues. From germline, CDR1 is MNHEY and CDR2 SVGEGT. The CDR3 DNA sequence: TGTGCCAGCATTTACACGGGAGGGTCCTACGAGCAGTACTTC. This codes for CASIYTGGSYEQYF.

For this clonotype: Germline and junction disagree at one end, which may indicate a read error. The rearrangement joins TRBV12-3 or TRBV12-4 to TRBJ2-3; 7 nucleotides line up with TRBD2. The CDR3 runs 14 residues. The CDR3 reads CDSSTSAYTDTQYF. The CDR3 DNA reads TGTGACAGCAGTACTAGCGCCTACACAGATACGCAGTATTTT.